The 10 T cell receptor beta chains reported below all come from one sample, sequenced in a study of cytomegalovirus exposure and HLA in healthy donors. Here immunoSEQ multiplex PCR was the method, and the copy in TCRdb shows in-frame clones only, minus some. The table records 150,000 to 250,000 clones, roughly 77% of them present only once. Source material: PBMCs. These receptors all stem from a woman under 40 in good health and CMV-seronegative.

The CDR3 DNA sequence: TGTGCCAGCTCACCCACTACAACTAATGAAAAACTGTTTTTT. Translated: CASSPTTTNEKLFF. The chain combines TRBV18 with TRBJ1-4; D remains unclear. Germline V CDR1 and CDR2: KGHSH, LQKENI. V was pared by 3 bases and J by 0 bases, with 5 bases between. CDR3 length: 14 amino acids.

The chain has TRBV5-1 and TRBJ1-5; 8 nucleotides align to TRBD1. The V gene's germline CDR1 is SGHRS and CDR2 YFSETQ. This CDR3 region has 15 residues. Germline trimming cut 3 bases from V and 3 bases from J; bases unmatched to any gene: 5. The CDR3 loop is CASSSTGGTNQPQHF. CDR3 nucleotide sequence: TGCGCCAGCAGCTCCACAGGGGGGACCAATCAGCCCCAGCATTTT.

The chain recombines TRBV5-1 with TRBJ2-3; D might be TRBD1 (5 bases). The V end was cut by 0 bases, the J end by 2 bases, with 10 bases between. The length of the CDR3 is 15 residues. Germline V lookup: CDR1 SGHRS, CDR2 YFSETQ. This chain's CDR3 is CASSLEGHLTDTQYF. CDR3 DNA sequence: TGCGCCAGCAGCTTGGAAGGACACCTCACAGATACGCAGTATTTT.

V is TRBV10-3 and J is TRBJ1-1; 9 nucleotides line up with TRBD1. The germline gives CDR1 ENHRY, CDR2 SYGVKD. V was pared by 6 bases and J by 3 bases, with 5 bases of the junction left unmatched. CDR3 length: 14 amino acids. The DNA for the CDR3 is TGTGCCATCAGGGGGACAGGGACGGACACTGAAGCTTTCTTT. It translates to CAIRGTGTDTEAFF.

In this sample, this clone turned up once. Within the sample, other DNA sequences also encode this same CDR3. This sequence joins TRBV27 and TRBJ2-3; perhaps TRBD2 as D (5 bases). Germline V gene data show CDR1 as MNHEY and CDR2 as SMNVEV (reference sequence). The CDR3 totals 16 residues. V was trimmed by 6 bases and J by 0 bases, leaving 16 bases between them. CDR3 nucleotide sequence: TGTGCCAGCAGCCCTAGTTGGCGGGTGAGCACAGATACGCAGTATTTT. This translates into CASSPSWRVSTDTQYF.

The CDR3 spells CASSAGLSNEQFF. CDR3 DNA sequence: TGCGCCAGCAGCGCGGGACTATCCAATGAGCAGTTCTTC. The rearrangement links TRBV5-1 to TRBJ2-1; the match to TRBD2 covers 7 bases. Germline loops: CDR1 SGHRS, CDR2 YFSETQ. V lost 4 bases, J lost 6 bases, and 4 bases stayed unmatched. This CDR3 contains 13 residues.

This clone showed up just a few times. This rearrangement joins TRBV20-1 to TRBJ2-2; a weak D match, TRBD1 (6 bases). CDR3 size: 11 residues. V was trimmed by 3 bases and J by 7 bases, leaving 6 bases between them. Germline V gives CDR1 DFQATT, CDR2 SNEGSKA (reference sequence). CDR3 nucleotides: TGCAGTGCTAGGACAGGCGGGGAGCTGTTTTTT. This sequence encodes CSARTGGELFF.

CDR3 in DNA: TGTGCCAGCAGCCCCCCGCGACAGGGACAAGCCAAAAACATTCAGTACTTC. It encodes CASSPPRQGQAKNIQYF. This chain connects TRBV27 to TRBJ2-4; 7 positions match TRBD1. Germline V gene data show CDR1 as MNHEY and CDR2 as SMNVEV (reference sequence). This CDR3 comprises 17 residues. After removal of 6 bases from V and 0 bases from J, the junction contained 11 bases not matched to a gene.

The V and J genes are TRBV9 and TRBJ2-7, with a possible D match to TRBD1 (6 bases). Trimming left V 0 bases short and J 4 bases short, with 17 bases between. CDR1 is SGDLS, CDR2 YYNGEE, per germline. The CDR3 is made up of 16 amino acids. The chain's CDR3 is CASSVGTTGISYEQYF. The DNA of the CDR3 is TGTGCCAGCAGCGTAGGGACAACAGGGATTTCGTACGAGCAGTACTTC.

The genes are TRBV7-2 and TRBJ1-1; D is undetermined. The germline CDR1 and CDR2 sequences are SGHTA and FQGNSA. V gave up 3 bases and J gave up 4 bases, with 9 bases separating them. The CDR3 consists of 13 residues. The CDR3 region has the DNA TGTGCCAGCAGCTTCGTGATGCGCACTGAAGCTTTCTTT. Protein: CASSFVMRTEAFF.